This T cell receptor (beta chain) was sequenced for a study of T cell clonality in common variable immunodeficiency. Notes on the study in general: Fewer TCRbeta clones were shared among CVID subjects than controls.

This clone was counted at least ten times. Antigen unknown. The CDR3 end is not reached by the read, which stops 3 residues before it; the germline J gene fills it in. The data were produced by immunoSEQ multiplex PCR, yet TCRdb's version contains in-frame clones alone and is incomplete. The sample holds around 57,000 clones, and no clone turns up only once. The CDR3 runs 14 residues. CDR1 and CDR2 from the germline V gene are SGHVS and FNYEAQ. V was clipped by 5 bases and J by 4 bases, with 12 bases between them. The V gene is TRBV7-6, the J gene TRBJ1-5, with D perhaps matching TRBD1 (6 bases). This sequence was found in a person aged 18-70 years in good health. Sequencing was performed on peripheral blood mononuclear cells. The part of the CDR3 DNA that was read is TGTGCCAGCAGCATGGACAGTCTTAATCAGCCC. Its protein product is CASSMDSLNQP. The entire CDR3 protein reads CASSMDSLNQPQHF. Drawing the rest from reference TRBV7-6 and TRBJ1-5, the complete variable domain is GAGVSQSPRYKVTKRGQDVALRCDPISGHVSLYWYRQALGQGPEFLTYFNYEAQQDKSGLPNDRFSAERPEGSISTLTIQRTEQRDSAMYRCASSMDSLNQPQHFGDGTRLSIL.